This T cell receptor beta chain was obtained from a study of T cell responses to AZD1222 COVID-19 vaccine. Study-level findings and limits: Every sample of the repertoires postdated the peak T cell response. Donors in the cohort were predominantly white British and more often female, and clonal diversity was possibly underestimated. Only six or seven AZD1222 recipients tested seropositive at baseline.

The CDR3 covers 13 residues. Germline CDR1 and CDR2: SGHNT and YENEEA. With 3 bases removed from V and 6 bases from J, the gap between germline ends came to 11 bases. This clone was picked up one time. Its antigen is undetermined. Sequenced by immunoSEQ multiplex PCR; TCRdb stores in-frame clones only, minus some. The profile shows some 150,000 clones, about 87% of them singletons. The source of this sequence is an adult in good health. The input for sequencing was peripheral blood, taken on day 0 of MenACWY control vaccination. The chain employs TRBV11-3 and TRBJ1-2, with D possibly TRBD1 on 6 matching bases. The DNA of the CDR3 is TGTGCCAGCAGCTTCGGACAGAACGATGGCTACACCTTC. Translation: CASSFGQNDGYTF. Full variable domain (outside the CDR3, taken from reference TRBV11-3 and TRBJ1-2): EAGVVQSPRYKIIEKKQPVAFWCNPISGHNTLYWYLQNLGQGPELLIRYENEEAVDDSQLPKDRFSAERLKGVDSTLKIQPAELGDSAVYLCASSFGQNDGYTFGSGTRLTVV.